A selection of T cell receptor beta chains follows, all from one sample in a study of blood T cell repertoires in COVID-19. Using immunoSEQ multiplex PCR, the repertoire was profiled, and TCRdb retains in-frame clones only, with some absent. This table has hundreds of thousands of clones, 89% appearing once. Specimen: peripheral blood. Source of these receptors: a man between 18 and 29 years old with COVID-19, enrolled during active disease. The CDR3 runs from the conserved cysteine through the conserved F or W. Fields, in order: D gene, CDR3 length, clone size, V gene, J gene, CDR3 DNA, CDR3 protein. D genes are given only for firm matches. The listing skips clone size in some rows; elsewhere it reads once, few, many or a size class.

>.|13|.|TRBV6-5|TRBJ1-1
TGTGCCAGCAGGCGCACAGGGAGCACTGAAGCTTTCTTT
CASRRTGSTEAFF
>.|15|.|TRBV9|TRBJ1-4
TGTGCCAGCAGCGTAGGTGGAGGGGAGGGTGAAAAACTGTTTTTT
CASSVGGGEGEKLFF
>TRBD2|20|few|TRBV6-4|TRBJ2-4
TGTGCCAGCAGGAAGCTTCTGACTAGCGGGGGGCGTCTAGCCAAAAACATTCAGTACTTC
CASRKLLTSGGRLAKNIQYF
>TRBD1|15|.|TRBV7-9|TRBJ2-5
TGTGCCAGCAGCAGAACGGGACAGGGGGGAGAGACCCAGTACTTC
CASSRTGQGGETQYF
>TRBD2|16|few|TRBV9|TRBJ2-1
TGTGCCAGCAGCGTGTTCGGCGGGGGGCAATACAATGAGCAGTTCTTC
CASSVFGGGQYNEQFF
>TRBD2|17|.|TRBV6-1|TRBJ2-1
TGTGCCAGCAGTGTCATAGCGGGAAAAACCGACTACAATGAGCAGTTCTTC
CASSVIAGKTDYNEQFF
>.|14|once|TRBV27|TRBJ1-5
TGTGCCAGCAGCTGGGGAGGGGCTTCTCAGCCCCAGCATTTT
CASSWGGASQPQHF
>.|15|.|TRBV7-3|TRBJ2-1
TGTGCCAGCAGTCCCCGCGGGACCCCTGGGAATGAGCAGTTCTTC
CASSPRGTPGNEQFF
>.|16|.|TRBV6-1|TRBJ2-1
TGTGCCAGCAGTGGGCGGTGGAGGGCGCGGGTGAATGAGCAGTTCTTC
CASSGRWRARVNEQFF
>TRBD2|15|once|TRBV6-5|TRBJ2-1
TGTGCCAGCATCGCGGCGGGAGTTGGGAACAATGAGCAGTTCTTC
CASIAAGVGNNEQFF
>TRBD1|14|.|TRBV2|TRBJ1-2
TGTGCCAGCAGTAGAACGGGACAGGGCCATGGCTACACCTTC
CASSRTGQGHGYTF
>TRBD1|13|once|TRBV7-9|TRBJ1-2
TGTGCCAGCAGTTGGGGACAGGGGTATGGCTACACCTTC
CASSWGQGYGYTF
>TRBD1|14|.|TRBV28|TRBJ1-6
TGTGCCAGCAGTTCCCGGACAGGTTTTACACCCCTCCACTTT
CASSSRTGFTPLHF
>.|14|.|TRBV5-4|TRBJ2-7
TGTGCCAGCAGCTTACGGGGGAGTGTCTACGAGCAGTACTTC
CASSLRGSVYEQYF
>TRBD2|14|few|TRBV2|TRBJ2-5
TGTGCCAGCAGCGTGGGACTAGCGGGGGAGACCCAGTACTTC
CASSVGLAGETQYF